The sequence of this T cell receptor beta chain was determined in a study of blood T cell repertoires in COVID-19. The CDR3 is 14 residues long. Germline values: CDR1 SGHRS, CDR2 YFSETQ. V was trimmed by 5 bases and J by 7 bases, leaving 18 bases between them. This table comes from immunoSEQ multiplex PCR, and its TCRdb copy is limited to in-frame clones, with some not included. This table holds approximately 180,000 clones, more than 70% found once. The receptor's source is a human donor in a cohort sampled during active COVID-19. Sequenced material: peripheral blood. The V gene is TRBV5-1, the J gene TRBJ1-1; a weak D match, TRBD1 (6 bases). The CDR3 DNA is TGCGCCAGCAGTAAGAATCATGAAGGGGGTGAAGCTTTCTTT. Its protein is CASSKNHEGGEAFF.